What follows are 6 T cell receptor beta chains derived from one specimen sequenced in a study of circulating and synovial CD4+ cells in juvenile arthritis. The repertoire was sequenced with immunoSEQ multiplex PCR; TCRdb's copy has only in-frame clones and lacks some. Among some 15,000 clones listed, roughly 88% were seen once. Sequencing was carried out using CD4+ T cells from synovial fluid. These receptors originate from a human patient with juvenile idiopathic arthritis. Some clones in this sample may be carry-over from other donors' samples.

In the case of this clone: A read error may produce the germline difference seen at one junction end. The V call is TRBV6-5, the J call TRBJ1-1; a possible D gene is TRBD1 (5 bases). The germline gives CDR1 MNHEY, CDR2 SVGAGI. The CDR3 sequence is 14 residues long. This CDR3 is CASSYSGANTEAFF. The DNA for the CDR3 is TGTGCCAGCAGCTACTCTGGGGCTAACACTGAAGCTTTCTTT.

The chain joins TRBV2 to TRBJ1-4; D possibly corresponds to TRBD1 (6 bases). Trimming shortened V by 6 bases and J by 4 bases, and 12 bases separated the two germline ends. The V gene's germline CDR1 is SNHLY and CDR2 FYNNEI. CDR3 length: 14 residues. The CDR3 here is CASSKGGGNEKLFF. The DNA for the CDR3 is TGTGCCAGCAGCAAAGGGGGTGGTAATGAAAAACTGTTTTTT.

V is TRBV28 and J is TRBJ2-7, with TRBD2 as a possible D gene (5 bases). This CDR3 is built from 14 residues. CDR1 is MDHEN and CDR2 is SYDVKM in the germline V gene. Trimming took 2 bases from V and 11 from J, leaving 19 bases between them. The CDR3 DNA reads TGTGCCAGCAGTTTAGATGGTGGCCGGGGATGGAAGTACTTC. This codes for CASSLDGGRGWKYF. The full variable domain, completed using reference TRBV28 and TRBJ2-7, is DVKVTQSSRYLVKRTGEKVFLECVQDMDHENMFWYRQDPGLGLRLIYFSYDVKMKEKGDIPEGYSVSREKKERFSLILESASTNQTSMYLCASSLDGGRGWKYFGPGTRLTVT.

V and J are TRBV10-3 and TRBJ1-1, with 8 bases fitting TRBD1. V dropped 6 bases and J dropped 0; count of bases not matched to a gene: 3. Germline V gives CDR1 ENHRY, CDR2 SYGVKD. CDR3 length: 14 amino acids. The CDR3 loop is CAIRGQALNTEAFF. The DNA for the CDR3 is TGTGCCATCAGGGGACAGGCGCTGAACACTGAAGCTTTCTTT.

V usage is TRBV2 and J usage is TRBJ1-2, with TRBD1 as a possible D gene (5 bases). V lost 3 bases and J 4 bases, leaving 9 bases between the germline ends. The germline gives CDR1 SNHLY, CDR2 FYNNEI. The CDR3 has 13 residues. CDR3 amino acids: CASSEEGSYGYTF. As DNA, the CDR3 is TGTGCCAGCAGTGAGGAGGGGTCCTATGGCTACACCTTC.

V usage is TRBV6-5 and J usage is TRBJ2-7; 9 nucleotides line up with TRBD1. V was clipped by 5 bases and J by 3 bases; unmatched bases: 5. Germline V gene sequence: CDR1 MNHEY, CDR2 SVGAGI. This CDR3 has 14 residues. CDR3 protein: CASSEGTGIYEQYF. The DNA for the CDR3 is TGTGCCAGCAGTGAAGGGACAGGGATCTACGAGCAGTACTTC.